This T cell receptor beta chain was identified in a study of T-cell memory formation after mild COVID-19. Study in general: Largely, TCR clusters stayed within a single donor. Points from the study as a whole: While clones contracting from day 15 to 85 were balanced between CD4 and CD8, later expanders leaned CD4+.

Points on this clonotype: Its antigen is unknown.

The ends lost 5 bases at V and 6 bases at J; junction bases unmatched: 12. CDR1 and CDR2 (germline): SEHNR, FQNEAQ (reference sequence). CDR3 length: 15 residues. Constant-segment primers were used for 5'RACE, and the resulting TCR alpha and TCR beta cDNA libraries carried sample barcodes and UMIs. Each CDR3 protein gets one entry after TCRdb re-called the 5' RACE reads with MiXCR. The sample carries 400,000 to 500,000 distinct CDR3 sequences, 20% recorded once. This sequence originates from an adult woman who had mild COVID-19 (a few samples of this study predate the infection). Cell type and time point are not known. The chain has TRBV7-9 and TRBJ1-2; 7 bases fit TRBD1. Source material: PBMCs or a T cell subset sorted from them (not recorded which). CDR3 bases: TGTGCCAGCAGCCCTGGGGACAGTGCTACTAATGGCTACACCTTC. Its translation: CASSPGDSATNGYTF.